The following is a T cell receptor beta chain sequence with its context. Trimming pared 0 bases from V and 0 bases from J, leaving 24 bases between. Germline-derived CDR1 and CDR2 are MNHEY and SMNVEV (reference sequence). The CDR3 is made up of 22 amino acids. This record comes from a study of blood T cell repertoires in COVID-19. Method: immunoSEQ multiplex PCR; TCRdb's copy keeps in-frame clones and lacks some. The sample gives some 100,000 clones, 80% to 95% of which show up once; around 6% is in the top ten. The chain carries TRBV27 and TRBJ2-6, with D possibly TRBD1 on 5 matching bases. Sequencing used peripheral blood. This clonotype originated in a man aged 65 to 79 with acute or convalescent COVID-19. The CDR3 DNA sequence: TGTGCCAGCAGTTTATCGAACAGGCGCCTTTCTACCCTTAGCTCTGGGGCCAACGTCCTGACTTTC. Its translation is CASSLSNRRLSTLSSGANVLTF.